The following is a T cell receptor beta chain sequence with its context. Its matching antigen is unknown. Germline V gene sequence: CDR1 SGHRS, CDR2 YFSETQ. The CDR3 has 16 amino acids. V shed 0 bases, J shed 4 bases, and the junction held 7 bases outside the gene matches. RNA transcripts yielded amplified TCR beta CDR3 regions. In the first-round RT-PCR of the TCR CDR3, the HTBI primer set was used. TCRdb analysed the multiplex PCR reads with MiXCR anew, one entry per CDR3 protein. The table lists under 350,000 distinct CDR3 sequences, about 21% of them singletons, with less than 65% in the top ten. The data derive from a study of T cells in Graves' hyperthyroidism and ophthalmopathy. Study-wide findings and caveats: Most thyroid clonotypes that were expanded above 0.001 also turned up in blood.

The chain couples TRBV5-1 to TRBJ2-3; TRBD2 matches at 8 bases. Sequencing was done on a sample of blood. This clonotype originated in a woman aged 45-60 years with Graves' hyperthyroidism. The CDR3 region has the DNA TGCGCCAGCAGCTTGGCCGGCGGGGGGCGGTCAGATACGCAGTATTTT. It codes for CASSLAGGGRSDTQYF.